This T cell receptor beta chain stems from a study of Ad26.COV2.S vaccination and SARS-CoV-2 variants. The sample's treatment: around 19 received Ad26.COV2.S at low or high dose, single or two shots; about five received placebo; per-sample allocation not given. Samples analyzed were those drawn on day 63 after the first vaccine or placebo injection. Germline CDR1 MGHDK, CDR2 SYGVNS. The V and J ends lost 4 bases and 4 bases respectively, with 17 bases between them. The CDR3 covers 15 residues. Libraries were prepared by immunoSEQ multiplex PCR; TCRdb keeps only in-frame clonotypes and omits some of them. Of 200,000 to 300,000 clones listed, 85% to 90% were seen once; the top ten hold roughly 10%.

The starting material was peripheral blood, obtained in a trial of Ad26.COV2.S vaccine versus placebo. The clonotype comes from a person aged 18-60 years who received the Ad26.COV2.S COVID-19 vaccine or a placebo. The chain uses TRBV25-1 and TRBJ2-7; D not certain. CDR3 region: CASSVTRHVQYEQYF. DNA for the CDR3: TGTGCCAGCAGTGTAACAAGACACGTCCAATACGAGCAGTACTTC.